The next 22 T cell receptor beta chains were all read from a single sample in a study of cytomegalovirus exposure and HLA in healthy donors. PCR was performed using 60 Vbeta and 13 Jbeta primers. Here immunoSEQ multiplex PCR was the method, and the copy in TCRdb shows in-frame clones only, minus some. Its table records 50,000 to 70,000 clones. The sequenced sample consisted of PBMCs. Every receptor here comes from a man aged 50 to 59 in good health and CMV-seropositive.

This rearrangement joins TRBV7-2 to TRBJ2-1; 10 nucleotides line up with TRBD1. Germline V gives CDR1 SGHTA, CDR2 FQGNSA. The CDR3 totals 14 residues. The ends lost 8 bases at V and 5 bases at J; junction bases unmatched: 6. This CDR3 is CASCTGQGNNEQFF. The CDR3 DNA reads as TGTGCCAGCTGCACGGGACAGGGGAACAATGAGCAGTTCTTC.

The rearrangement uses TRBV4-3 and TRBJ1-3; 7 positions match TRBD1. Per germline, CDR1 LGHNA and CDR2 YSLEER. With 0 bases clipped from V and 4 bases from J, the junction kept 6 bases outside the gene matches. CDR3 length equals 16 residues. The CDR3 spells CASSQDPGGRGNTIYF. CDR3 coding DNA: TGCGCCAGCAGCCAAGATCCAGGGGGAAGAGGAAACACCATATATTTT.

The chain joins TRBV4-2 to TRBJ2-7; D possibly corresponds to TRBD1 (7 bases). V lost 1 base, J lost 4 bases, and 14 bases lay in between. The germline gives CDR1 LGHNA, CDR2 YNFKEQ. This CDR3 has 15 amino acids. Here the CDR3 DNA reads TGTGCCAGCAGCCAAGCGGGGGACAGCGGGTACGAGCAGTACTTC. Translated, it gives CASSQAGDSGYEQYF.

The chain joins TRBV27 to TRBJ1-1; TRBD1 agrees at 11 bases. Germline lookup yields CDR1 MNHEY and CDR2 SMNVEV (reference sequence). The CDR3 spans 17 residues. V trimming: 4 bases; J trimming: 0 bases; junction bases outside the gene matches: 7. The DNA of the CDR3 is TGTGCCAGCAGTTCTCCCGGGACAGGGGGAATGAACACTGAAGCTTTCTTT. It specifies CASSSPGTGGMNTEAFF.

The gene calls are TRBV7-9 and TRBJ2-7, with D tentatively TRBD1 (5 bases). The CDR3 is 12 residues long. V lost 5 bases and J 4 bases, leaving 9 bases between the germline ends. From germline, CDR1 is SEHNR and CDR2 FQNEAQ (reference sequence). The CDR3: CASSTQGYEQYF. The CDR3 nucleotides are TGTGCCAGCAGCACCCAGGGTTACGAGCAGTACTTC.

CDR3 coding DNA: TGTGCCAGCAGCTTGACCGGACTGGAAGAGACCCAGTACTTC. Encoded protein: CASSLTGLEETQYF. The chain joins TRBV7-9 to TRBJ2-5, with D maybe TRBD2 (5 bases). CDR3 length equals 14 residues. CDR1 is SEHNR and CDR2 is FQNEAQ in the germline V gene (reference sequence). V shed 3 bases and J shed 3 bases, with 11 bases lying between them.

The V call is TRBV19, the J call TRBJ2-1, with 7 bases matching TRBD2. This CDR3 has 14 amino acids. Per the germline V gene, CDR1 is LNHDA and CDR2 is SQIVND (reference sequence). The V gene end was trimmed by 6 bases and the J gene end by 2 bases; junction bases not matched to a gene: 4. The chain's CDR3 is CASSWRETYNEQFF. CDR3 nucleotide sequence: TGTGCCAGTAGCTGGCGGGAGACCTACAATGAGCAGTTCTTC.

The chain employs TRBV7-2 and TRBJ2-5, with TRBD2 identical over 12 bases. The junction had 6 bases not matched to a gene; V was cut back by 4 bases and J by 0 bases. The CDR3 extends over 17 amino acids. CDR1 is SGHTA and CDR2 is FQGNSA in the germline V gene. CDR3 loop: CASSSRTSGAYQETQYF. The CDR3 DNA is TGTGCCAGCAGCTCCCGGACTAGCGGGGCGTACCAAGAGACCCAGTACTTC.

The CDR3 protein is CASSRGTGGTNTIYF. CDR3 nucleotide sequence: TGTGCCAGCAGCCGCGGGACAGGGGGGACAAACACCATATATTTT. The chain carries TRBV7-2 and TRBJ1-3, with 11 positions matching TRBD1. V dropped 5 bases and J dropped 6; count of bases not matched to a gene: 6. Germline lookup yields CDR1 SGHTA and CDR2 FQGNSA. The CDR3 consists of 15 residues.

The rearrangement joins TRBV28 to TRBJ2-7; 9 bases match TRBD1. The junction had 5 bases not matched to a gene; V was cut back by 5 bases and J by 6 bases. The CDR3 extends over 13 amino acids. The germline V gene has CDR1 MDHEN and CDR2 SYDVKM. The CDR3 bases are TGTGCCAGCAGTCTCCGGACAGGGGTCGAGCAGTACTTC. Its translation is CASSLRTGVEQYF.

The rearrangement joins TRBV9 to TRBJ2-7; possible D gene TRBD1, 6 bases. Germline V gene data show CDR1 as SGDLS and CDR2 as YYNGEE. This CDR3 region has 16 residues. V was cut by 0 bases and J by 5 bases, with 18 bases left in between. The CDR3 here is CASSVGPQGLTHEQYF. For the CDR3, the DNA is TGTGCCAGCAGCGTAGGCCCCCAGGGGTTAACACACGAGCAGTACTTC.

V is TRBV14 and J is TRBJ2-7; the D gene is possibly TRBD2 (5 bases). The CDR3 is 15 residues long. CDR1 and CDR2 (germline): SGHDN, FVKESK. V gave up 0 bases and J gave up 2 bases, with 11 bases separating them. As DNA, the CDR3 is TGTGCCAGCAGCCAAGAGGTGGGAGTTCCCTACGAGCAGTACTTC. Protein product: CASSQEVGVPYEQYF.

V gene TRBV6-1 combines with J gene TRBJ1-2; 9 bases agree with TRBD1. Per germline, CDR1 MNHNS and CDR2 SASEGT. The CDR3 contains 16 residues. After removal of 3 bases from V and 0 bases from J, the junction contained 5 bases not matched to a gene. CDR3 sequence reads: CASSEWGQGANYGYTF. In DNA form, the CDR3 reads TGTGCCAGCAGTGAGTGGGGACAGGGAGCTAACTATGGCTACACCTTC.

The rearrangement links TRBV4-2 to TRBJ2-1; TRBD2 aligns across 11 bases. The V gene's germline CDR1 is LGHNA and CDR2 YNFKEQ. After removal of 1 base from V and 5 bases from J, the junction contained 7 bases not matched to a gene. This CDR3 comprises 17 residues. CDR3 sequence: CASSQAPLAGDHNEQFF. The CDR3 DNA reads TGTGCCAGCAGCCAAGCTCCACTAGCGGGGGACCACAATGAGCAGTTCTTC.

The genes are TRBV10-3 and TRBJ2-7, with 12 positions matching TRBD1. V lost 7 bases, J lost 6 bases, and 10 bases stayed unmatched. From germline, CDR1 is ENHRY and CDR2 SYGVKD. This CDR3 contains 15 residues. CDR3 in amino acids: CAITQPGQGAGEQYF. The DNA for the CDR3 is TGTGCCATCACCCAACCGGGACAGGGGGCAGGCGAGCAGTACTTC.

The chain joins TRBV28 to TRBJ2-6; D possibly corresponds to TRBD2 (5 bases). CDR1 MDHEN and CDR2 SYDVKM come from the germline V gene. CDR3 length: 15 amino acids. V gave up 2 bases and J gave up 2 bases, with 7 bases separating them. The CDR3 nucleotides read TGTGCCAGCAGTTTACGGGGAACTGGGGCCAACGTCCTGACTTTC. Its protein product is CASSLRGTGANVLTF. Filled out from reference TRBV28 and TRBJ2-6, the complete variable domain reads DVKVTQSSRYLVKRTGEKVFLECVQDMDHENMFWYRQDPGLGLRLIYFSYDVKMKEKGDIPEGYSVSREKKERFSLILESASTNQTSMYLCASSLRGTGANVLTFGAGSRLTVL.

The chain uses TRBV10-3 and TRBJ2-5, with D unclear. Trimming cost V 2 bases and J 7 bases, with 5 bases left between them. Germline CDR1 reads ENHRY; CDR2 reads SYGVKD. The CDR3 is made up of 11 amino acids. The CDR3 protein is CAISEAGTQYF. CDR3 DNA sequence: TGTGCCATCAGTGAGGCAGGGACCCAGTACTTC.

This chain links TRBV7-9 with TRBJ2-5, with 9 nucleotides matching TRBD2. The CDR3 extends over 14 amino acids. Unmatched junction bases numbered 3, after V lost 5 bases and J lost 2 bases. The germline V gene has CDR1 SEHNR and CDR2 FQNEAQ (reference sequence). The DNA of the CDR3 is TGTGCCAGCAGCCCCAGCGGGGGGCAAGAGACCCAGTACTTC. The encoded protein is CASSPSGGQETQYF.

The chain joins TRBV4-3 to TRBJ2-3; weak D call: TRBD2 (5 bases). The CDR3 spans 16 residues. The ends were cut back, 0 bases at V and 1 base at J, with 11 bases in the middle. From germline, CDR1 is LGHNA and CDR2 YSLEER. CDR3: CASSQETGFGTDTQYF. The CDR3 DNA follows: TGCGCCAGCAGCCAAGAAACGGGGTTCGGCACAGATACGCAGTATTTT.

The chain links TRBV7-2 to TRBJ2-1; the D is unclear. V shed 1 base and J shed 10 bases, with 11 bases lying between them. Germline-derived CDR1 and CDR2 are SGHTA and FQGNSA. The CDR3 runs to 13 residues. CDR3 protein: CASSLGVVEEQFF. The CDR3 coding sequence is TGTGCCAGCAGCTTAGGGGTGGTGGAGGAGCAGTTCTTC.

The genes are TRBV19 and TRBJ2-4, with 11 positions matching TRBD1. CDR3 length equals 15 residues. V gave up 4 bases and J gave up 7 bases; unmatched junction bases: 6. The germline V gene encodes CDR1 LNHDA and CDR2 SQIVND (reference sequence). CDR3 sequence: CASSTDRDRGNIQYF. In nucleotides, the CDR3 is TGTGCCAGTAGTACCGACCGGGACAGGGGGAACATTCAGTACTTC. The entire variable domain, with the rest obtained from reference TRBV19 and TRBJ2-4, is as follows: DGGITQSPKYLFRKEGQNVTLSCEQNLNHDAMYWYRQDPGQGLRLIYYSQIVNDFQKGDIAEGYSVSREKKESFPLTVTSAQKNPTAFYLCASSTDRDRGNIQYFGAGTRLSVL.

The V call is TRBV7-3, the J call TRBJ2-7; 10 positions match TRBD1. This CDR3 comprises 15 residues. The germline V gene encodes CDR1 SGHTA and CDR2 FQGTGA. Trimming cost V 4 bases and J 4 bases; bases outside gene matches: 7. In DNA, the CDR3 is TGTGCCAGCAGCTCAGGGGGACAGGGGAGGTACGAGCAGTACTTC. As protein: CASSSGGQGRYEQYF.